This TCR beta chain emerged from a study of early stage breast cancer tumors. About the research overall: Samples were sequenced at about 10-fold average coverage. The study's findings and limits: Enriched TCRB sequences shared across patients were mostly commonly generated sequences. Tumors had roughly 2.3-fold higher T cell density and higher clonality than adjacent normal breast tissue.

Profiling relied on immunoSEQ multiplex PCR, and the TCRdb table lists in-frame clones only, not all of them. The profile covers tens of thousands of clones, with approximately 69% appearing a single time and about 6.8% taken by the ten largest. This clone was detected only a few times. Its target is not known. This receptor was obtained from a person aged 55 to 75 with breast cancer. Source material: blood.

The CDR3 DNA reads TGTGCCATCCTCCCCTCCGCGGGCTCCTACAATGAGCAGTTCTTC. It is translated as CAILPSAGSYNEQFF. This chain uses TRBV6-1 with TRBJ2-1, with D perhaps matching TRBD2 (5 bases). This CDR3 has 15 amino acids. Germline V lookup: CDR1 MNHNS, CDR2 SASEGT. V was shortened by 10 bases and J by 0 bases, with 16 bases between the two germline ends.